Below are 26 T cell receptor beta chains sequenced from a single sample in a study of T cell responses to AZD1222 COVID-19 vaccine (dated by TCRdb to the early 2020s). In the paper's terms, the time point label means: about 28 days (+/-7) after the second vaccine dose. Per the publication, the treatment or condition label means: meningococcal conjugate vaccine given as trial control. Libraries were constructed by the immunoSEQ multiplex PCR assay. TCRdb stores this immuneACCESS table with in-frame sequences only. Part of the clones is absent; in the studies checked, under half of the shortfall reflects unresolved V genes, and no reason is known for the rest. In this sample the table shows 130,000 to 150,000 clones, roughly 87% of which occur a single time. The top ten hold about 5.4% of the sample. Sequenced material: peripheral blood, taken 28 days after the second dose of the MenACWY control vaccine. The receptors were sampled from an adult who received the MenACWY meningococcal vaccine as a control.

This chain connects TRBV7-9 to TRBJ1-4; 8 bases line up with TRBD1. Germline V CDR1 and CDR2: SEHNR, FQNEAQ (reference sequence). The CDR3 is made up of 14 amino acids. The ends lost 5 bases at V and 3 bases at J; junction bases unmatched: 2. CDR3 in amino acids: CASSGQGPNEKLFF. CDR3 nucleotide sequence: TGTGCCAGCAGCGGACAGGGTCCTAATGAAAAACTGTTTTTT.

The chain couples TRBV29-1 to TRBJ2-2; D gene unclear. V dropped 4 bases and J dropped 1 base, with 13 bases sitting between them. Germline values: CDR1 SQVTM, CDR2 ANQGSEA. The CDR3 consists of 15 residues. The CDR3 protein is CSVVGGSKNTGELFF. The CDR3 DNA follows: TGCAGCGTTGTGGGCGGTAGTAAGAACACCGGGGAGCTGTTTTTT.

The CDR3: CASSPQAGGNEQFF. The CDR3 DNA sequence: TGTGCCAGCAGCCCCCAGGCCGGGGGCAATGAGCAGTTCTTC. V and J are TRBV7-3 and TRBJ2-1, with D perhaps matching TRBD2 (6 bases). The CDR3 has 14 residues. The V end lost 5 bases, the J end lost 6 bases, and 14 bases lay between the germline ends. CDR1 is SGHTA and CDR2 is FQGTGA in the germline V gene.

The chain is built from TRBV7-3 and TRBJ2-3; no definite D call. Germline lookup yields CDR1 SGHTA and CDR2 FQGTGA. The CDR3 loop spans 15 amino acids. The V end lost 5 bases, the J end lost 2 bases, and 14 bases lay between the germline ends. CDR3 region: CASSVVNSATDTQYF. DNA of the CDR3: TGTGCCAGCAGCGTAGTCAATTCGGCCACAGATACGCAGTATTTT.

This rearrangement joins TRBV6-2 or TRBV6-3 to TRBJ2-1, with 11 bases matching TRBD2. Germline V lookup: CDR1 MNHEY, CDR2 SVGEGT. The CDR3 loop spans 17 amino acids. Losses at the gene ends were 6 bases for V and 9 bases for J; bases not matched to a gene: 16. CDR3 amino acids: CASSPLRGSGGALEQFF. CDR3 in DNA: TGTGCCAGCAGCCCCCTTAGAGGTAGCGGGGGGGCCCTTGAGCAGTTCTTC.

The chain has TRBV24-1 and TRBJ2-7; D is possibly TRBD1 (5 bases). This CDR3 comprises 15 residues. Germline assignment: CDR1 KGHDR and CDR2 SFDVKD. V was cut by 3 bases and J by 3 bases, with 14 bases left in between. The CDR3 DNA follows: TGTGCCACCAGTGATGGGGCCCGATCGATCTACGAGCAGTACTTC. Translating it yields CATSDGARSIYEQYF.

The J gene is TRBJ1-2, the V gene TRBV5-1; D gene uncertain. CDR3 length: 14 residues. V gave up 4 bases and J gave up 2 bases, with 12 bases separating them. Per germline, CDR1 SGHRS and CDR2 YFSETQ. Written as DNA, the CDR3 is TGCGCCAGCAGCCTAGACGGTCTGAACTATGGCTACACCTTC. The encoded protein is CASSLDGLNYGYTF.

The chain employs TRBV15 and TRBJ1-1, with no clear D. The V gene's germline CDR1 is LNHNV and CDR2 YYDKDF (reference sequence). The CDR3 totals 16 residues. V was cut by 0 bases and J by 2 bases, with 13 bases left in between. DNA of the CDR3: TGTGCCACCAGCAGAGATTTTATGAGCCTAAACACTGAAGCTTTCTTT. Translated: CATSRDFMSLNTEAFF.

This clone was detected only once. The rearrangement joins TRBV4-2 to TRBJ2-7; 12 bases are shared with TRBD2. Germline lookup yields CDR1 LGHNA and CDR2 YNFKEQ. The CDR3 runs 20 residues. The V gene end was trimmed by 2 bases and the J gene end by 0 bases; junction bases not matched to a gene: 14. The CDR3 sequence: CASSQRGTSGRRASSYEQYF. The CDR3 coding sequence is TGTGCCAGCAGCCAAAGAGGGACTAGCGGGCGAAGAGCCTCCTCCTACGAGCAGTACTTC.

This sequence joins TRBV14 and TRBJ1-2, with D possibly matching TRBD1 (6 bases). CDR1 and CDR2 from the germline V gene are SGHDN and FVKESK. Trimming took off 3 bases at V and 4 bases at J, with 9 bases between the two ends. The CDR3 has 13 residues. The CDR3 nucleotides are TGTGCCAGCAGCCAGGGACATTTCTATGGCTACACCTTC. It yields the protein CASSQGHFYGYTF.

The rearrangement joins TRBV4-2 to TRBJ1-1; tentatively, D is TRBD1 (5 bases). With 6 bases removed from V and 0 bases from J, the gap between germline ends came to 11 bases. This CDR3 has 14 residues. Germline CDR1 LGHNA, CDR2 YNFKEQ. The CDR3 nucleotides read TGTGCCAGCAGGACCGGGACGGTGAACACTGAAGCTTTCTTT. Translated, it gives CASRTGTVNTEAFF.

J is TRBJ2-4 and V is TRBV28, with D unresolved. Trimming removed 6 bases from V and 2 bases from J, with 11 bases in between. The CDR3 extends over 14 amino acids. The germline V gene encodes CDR1 MDHEN and CDR2 SYDVKM. Here the CDR3 reads CASRSAGSKNIQYF. CDR3 coding DNA: TGTGCCAGCAGATCGGCCGGGTCCAAAAACATTCAGTACTTC.

This chain uses TRBV6-2 or TRBV6-3 with TRBJ1-4; D unclear. CDR1 and CDR2 (germline): MNHEY, SVGEGT. V dropped 0 bases and J dropped 8 bases, with 13 bases sitting between them. This CDR3 region has 15 residues. Here the CDR3 DNA reads TGTGCCAGCAGTTACTCTGCGGGGAGTAAGGAAAAACTGTTTTTT. The encoded protein is CASSYSAGSKEKLFF.

V gene TRBV7-3 combines with J gene TRBJ2-2; no firm D call. Trimming removed 3 bases at V and 4 bases at J, with 12 bases between. Looked up from germline, CDR1 is SGHTA and CDR2 is FQGTGA. The CDR3 runs to 15 residues. The CDR3 is CASSFGFIGTGELFF. CDR3 coding DNA: TGTGCCAGCAGCTTCGGATTCATTGGCACCGGGGAGCTGTTTTTT.

V usage is TRBV15 and J usage is TRBJ1-1; D may be TRBD1 (5 bases). The CDR3 totals 12 residues. Per the germline V gene, CDR1 is LNHNV and CDR2 is YYDKDF (reference sequence). Trimming removed 5 bases at V and 3 bases at J, with 7 bases between. The CDR3 sequence is CATSGGYTEAFF. CDR3 DNA sequence: TGTGCCACCAGCGGGGGGTACACTGAAGCTTTCTTT.

J is TRBJ1-1 and V is TRBV6-5, with 7 bases matching TRBD1. Trimming took 6 bases from V and 0 from J; bases not matched to a gene: 7. Germline-derived CDR1 and CDR2 are MNHEY and SVGAGI. The CDR3 is 15 amino acids. The CDR3 DNA follows: TGTGCCAGCAGAGCCCTGGACAGGTTGAACACTGAAGCTTTCTTT. This gives the protein CASRALDRLNTEAFF.

V usage is TRBV2 and J usage is TRBJ1-1; tentatively, D is TRBD1 (5 bases). This CDR3 region has 14 residues. The V end lost 8 bases, the J end lost 0 bases, and 13 bases lay between the germline ends. Per germline, CDR1 SNHLY and CDR2 FYNNEI. The CDR3 is CASGLTALNTEAFF. Here the CDR3 DNA reads TGTGCCAGCGGGTTGACAGCCTTGAACACTGAAGCTTTCTTT.

J is TRBJ2-2 and V is TRBV4-2, with D unclear. Germline loops: CDR1 LGHNA, CDR2 YNFKEQ. Trimming shortened V by 1 base and J by 5 bases, and 5 bases separated the two germline ends. The CDR3 runs 13 residues. The CDR3 loop is CASSQAGTGELFF. CDR3 DNA: TGTGCCAGCAGCCAAGCTGGAACCGGGGAGCTGTTTTTT.

V usage is TRBV3-1 (or the pseudogene TRBV3-2) and J usage is TRBJ1-1; possibly TRBD1 for D (5 bases). The CDR3 runs 14 residues. The V and J ends lost 4 bases and 5 bases respectively, with 14 bases between them. Germline-derived CDR1 and CDR2 are LGHDT and YNNKEL (reference sequence). The CDR3 DNA is TGTGCCAGCAGCCCTGGGGGGGGACGTACTGAAGCTTTCTTT. This codes for CASSPGGGRTEAFF.

The rearrangement joins TRBV19 to TRBJ1-2; D call uncertain. CDR1 and CDR2 (germline): LNHDA, SQIVND (reference sequence). Trimming cost V 6 bases and J 3 bases, with 11 bases left between them. The CDR3 runs to 13 residues. This CDR3 is CASRGLVDYGYTF. The CDR3 region has the DNA TGTGCCAGTAGGGGCCTAGTGGACTATGGCTACACCTTC.

This clone was seen just once. The chain uses TRBV7-2 and TRBJ2-1; 10 nucleotides match TRBD2. The J segment lost 0 bases and the V segment lost 4 bases, leaving 9 bases of the junction unmatched. Germline V gene data show CDR1 as SGHTA and CDR2 as FQGNSA. The CDR3 spans 18 residues. The CDR3 region has the DNA TGTGCCAGCAGCTCCGCCCGGACTAGCGGCAGCTCCTACAATGAGCAGTTCTTC. Protein sequence: CASSSARTSGSSYNEQFF.

This clone was recorded once. The rearrangement joins TRBV11-1 to TRBJ2-3; 11 nucleotides match TRBD2. The J segment lost 4 bases and the V segment lost 2 bases, leaving 2 bases of the junction unmatched. This CDR3 contains 15 residues. The germline V gene has CDR1 SGHAT and CDR2 FQDESV (reference sequence). CDR3 protein: CASSLLAGGADTQYF. In nucleotides, the CDR3 is TGTGCCAGCAGCTTACTAGCGGGGGGCGCAGATACGCAGTATTTT.

V is TRBV7-9 and J is TRBJ2-2; 9 bases agree with TRBD2. With 3 bases clipped from V and 4 bases from J, the junction kept 9 bases outside the gene matches. This CDR3 comprises 17 residues. From germline, CDR1 is SEHNR and CDR2 FQNEAQ (reference sequence). CDR3 sequence (DNA): TGTGCCAGCAGCTTTGGTAGCGGGAGACGGGGCACCGGGGAGCTGTTTTTT. The encoded protein is CASSFGSGRRGTGELFF.

This clone has a handful of counts. The gene calls are TRBV3-1 (or the pseudogene TRBV3-2) and TRBJ2-2, with D uncertain. Between the trimmed V and J ends, which lost 4 bases and 1 base, there was a span of 7 bases. Germline values: CDR1 LGHDT, CDR2 YNNKEL (reference sequence). The CDR3 sequence is 14 residues long. CDR3 sequence: CASSPRQNTGELFF. The DNA of the CDR3 is TGTGCCAGCAGCCCTCGACAGAACACCGGGGAGCTGTTTTTT.

The rearrangement uses TRBV12-3 or TRBV12-4 and TRBJ1-5, with D hard to call. The CDR3 covers 13 residues. V lost 5 bases, J lost 2 bases, and 7 bases lay in between. DNA of the CDR3: TGTGCCAGCAGTCCGCAGGGCAATCAGCCCCAGCATTTT. Its translation: CASSPQGNQPQHF.

The chain links TRBV7-9 to TRBJ1-6; 7 bases agree with TRBD1. The CDR3 is made up of 14 amino acids. Unmatched junction bases numbered 3, after V lost 2 bases and J lost 8 bases. The V gene's germline CDR1 is SEHNR and CDR2 FQNEAQ (reference sequence). The CDR3 spells CASSLHTGDSPLHF. DNA of the CDR3: TGTGCCAGCAGCTTACACACAGGGGATTCACCCCTCCACTTT.